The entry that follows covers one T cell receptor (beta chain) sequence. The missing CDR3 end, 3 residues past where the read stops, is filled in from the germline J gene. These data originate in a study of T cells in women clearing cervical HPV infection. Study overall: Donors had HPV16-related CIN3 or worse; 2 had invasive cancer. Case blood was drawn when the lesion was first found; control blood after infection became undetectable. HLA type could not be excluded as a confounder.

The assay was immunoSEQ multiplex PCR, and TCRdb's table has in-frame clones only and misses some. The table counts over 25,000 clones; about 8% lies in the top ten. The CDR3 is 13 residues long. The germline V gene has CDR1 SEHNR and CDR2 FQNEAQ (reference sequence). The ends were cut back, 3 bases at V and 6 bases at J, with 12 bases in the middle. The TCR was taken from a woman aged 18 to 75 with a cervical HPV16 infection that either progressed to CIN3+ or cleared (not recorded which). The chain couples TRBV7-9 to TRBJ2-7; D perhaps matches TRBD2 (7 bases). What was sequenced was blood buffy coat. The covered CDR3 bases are TGTGCCAGCAGCTTGCCCGGGGGGCCCGAG. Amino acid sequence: CASSLPGGPE. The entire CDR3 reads CASSLPGGPEQYF.